Listed below are T cell receptor beta chains from one sample, sequenced in a study of regulatory T cells in long-lasting Graves disease. TCRdb used MiXCR to reprocess the multiplex PCR reads, holding one entry per CDR3 protein. The data hold about 240,000 distinct CDR3 sequences, with 20% to 25% observed a single time. The sample consisted of peripheral blood mononuclear cells (PBMCs), taken at new diagnosis, from a patient treated with antithyroid drugs. The origin of the receptors is a female donor with Graves disease. Both conserved end residues are part of each CDR3.

TRBV7-3	TRBJ2-3	14	CASSPGTSADTQYF
TRBV12-3/TRBV12-4	TRBJ1-5	16	CASRDPGQGENQPQHF
TRBV28	TRBJ2-7	16	CASSRAGGTGVVEQYF
TRBV11-3	TRBJ2-2	16	CASSRGTSGPTGELFF
TRBV2	TRBJ1-6	14	CASSERILDAPLHF
TRBV7-2	TRBJ2-1	15	CASSPGTSGRMAQFF
TRBV12-3/TRBV12-4	TRBJ1-5	13	CASSSSSNQPQHF
TRBV20-1	TRBJ2-1	15	CSAKILGLAVPRQFF
TRBV2	TRBJ2-3	15	CASRFSGGEVDTQYF
TRBV7-6	TRBJ2-3	15	CASSHQRERTDTQYF
TRBV4-3	TRBJ1-1	13	CASSQERSGGAFF
TRBV18	TRBJ2-7	11	CASSPTGEQYF
TRBV12-5	TRBJ1-2	13	CASGEDRVDGYTF
TRBV18	TRBJ2-5	14	CASSPSGTQETQYF
TRBV29-1	TRBJ1-1	12	CSVEMDRVEAFF
TRBV3-1	TRBJ2-2	13	CASSPGQNRELFF
TRBV9	TRBJ2-6	15	CASSVAQSGANVLTF
TRBV15	TRBJ2-6	16	CATMQGVNSGANVLTF
TRBV5-4	TRBJ2-3	17	CATSGLTGTPSTDTQYF
TRBV10-3	TRBJ1-1	14	CAISEVRLRTEAFF
TRBV6-1	TRBJ2-3	14	CASNRAGGTDTQYF
TRBV19	TRBJ1-1	14	CASSIATVNTEAFF
TRBV20-1	TRBJ2-7	15	CSARGGLAGWYEQYF
TRBV12-3/TRBV12-4	TRBJ2-3	16	CASRAGTGGGTDTQYF
TRBV5-4	TRBJ2-2	13	CASSFEHGGELFF
TRBV10-3	TRBJ2-1	13	CAISGGAVDEQFF
TRBV28	TRBJ2-7	14	CASAGPPTQHEQYF
TRBV12-3/TRBV12-4	TRBJ1-1	15	CASSRGVDMNTEAFF
TRBV3-1	TRBJ1-6	13	CASSQPGGSPLHF
TRBV18	TRBJ2-1	13	CASSPIPSGRGFF
TRBV7-2	TRBJ2-1	15	CASSTTSGGPNEQFF
TRBV30	TRBJ2-1	12	CACRQGAREQFF
TRBV7-9	TRBJ2-6	18	CASSPRQGLSSGANVLTF
TRBV6-1	TRBJ1-5	15	CASSAHGGYNQPQHF
TRBV18	TRBJ2-7	14	CASSPGTSSYEQYF
TRBV7-3	TRBJ1-1	14	CASSQQGTNTEAFF
TRBV28	TRBJ2-3	15	CASSYPYGGTDTQYF
TRBV7-9	TRBJ2-3	14	CASSRDRVTDTQYF
TRBV10-3	TRBJ1-1	11	CATQGGTEAFF
TRBV12-3/TRBV12-4	TRBJ2-2	11	CASVFGGELFF
TRBV18	TRBJ2-7	16	CASSPTPSGGADEQYF
TRBV18	TRBJ1-1	13	CASSPGQDTEAFF
TRBV7-2	TRBJ2-7	15	CASSLGGGHNYEQYF
TRBV25-1	TRBJ2-5	15	CASSEWGGLQETQYF
TRBV9	TRBJ2-7	13	CASSHTGGYEQYF
TRBV7-6	TRBJ2-6	17	CASSTIIGGRGANVLTF
TRBV25-1	TRBJ2-1	18	CASSVLAGGSTTVSEQFF
TRBV12-3/TRBV12-4	TRBJ1-5	13	CASSFDRSQPQHF